Listed here are 2 T cell receptor beta chains from one sample, sequenced in a study of blood T cell repertoires in COVID-19. The repertoire was sequenced with immunoSEQ multiplex PCR; TCRdb's copy has only in-frame clones and lacks some. The sample yields roughly 150,000 clones, less than 80% seen once. The sample taken for sequencing was PBMCs or T cells enriched from blood (not recorded which). The receptors here all came from a woman in her 70s in a cohort exposed to, infected with or recovered from COVID-19 (not recorded which).

This clone occurred once. The gene calls are TRBV5-1 and TRBJ2-5; a possible D gene is TRBD2 (6 bases). V lost 6 bases and J 3 bases, leaving 15 bases between the germline ends. Germline V gene data show CDR1 as SGHRS and CDR2 as YFSETQ. This CDR3 has 14 residues. Here the CDR3 DNA reads TGCGCCAGCACCCGACTAGGGGCGGAAGAGACCCAGTACTTC. Translated, it gives CASTRLGAEETQYF.

The CDR3 nucleotides are TGTGCCAGCAGTGATTATTGGACTGTCCAAGAGACCCAGTACTTC. This translates into CASSDYWTVQETQYF. The chain couples TRBV6-1 to TRBJ2-5; a possible D gene is TRBD2 (5 bases). CDR1 MNHNS and CDR2 SASEGT come from the germline V gene. Trimming stripped 3 bases from V and 1 base from J, with 12 bases between. This CDR3 has 15 residues.